The 7 T cell receptor beta chains presented below share a single source sample, sequenced in a study of cytomegalovirus exposure and HLA in healthy donors. 60 Vbeta and 13 Jbeta primers were used in PCR. Generated by immunoSEQ multiplex PCR, the TCRdb table keeps only in-frame clones and is missing some. The sample contains 150,000 to 200,000 clones, roughly four fifths of which appear only once. Sequenced: PBMCs. The receptors stem from a woman between 45 and 65 years old in good health and CMV-seropositive.

This chain links TRBV6-1 with TRBJ2-7, with D unclear. V was trimmed by 4 bases and J by 0 bases, leaving 10 bases between them. CDR1 MNHNS and CDR2 SASEGT come from the germline V gene. CDR3 length: 14 residues. The CDR3 nucleotides are TGTGCCAGCAGTGTTTCGTACAACTCCTACGAGCAGTACTTC. Translation: CASSVSYNSYEQYF.

This clone appeared a few times. V and J are TRBV11-1 and TRBJ1-6; TRBD1 might be the D (6 bases). V shed 3 bases and J shed 7 bases, with 7 bases lying between them. CDR1 is SGHAT and CDR2 is FQDESV in the germline V gene (reference sequence). CDR3 size: 13 residues. The CDR3 protein is CASSFTGNSPLHF. CDR3 DNA: TGTGCCAGCAGCTTTACAGGGAATTCACCCCTCCACTTT.

The chain uses TRBV5-4 and TRBJ2-2; TRBD2 matches 7 bases. Trimming cost V 4 bases and J 1 base; bases outside gene matches: 1. Germline loops: CDR1 SGHNT, CDR2 YYREEE (reference sequence). CDR3 length: 14 residues. The CDR3 coding sequence is TGTGCCAGCAGCGGGGGGGGGAACACCGGGGAGCTGTTTTTT. It is translated as CASSGGGNTGELFF.

This clone turned up a few times. This sequence joins TRBV5-4 and TRBJ1-2; 8 bases align to TRBD1. V was pared by 0 bases and J by 5 bases, with 12 bases of the junction left unmatched. This CDR3 region has 17 residues. Per germline, CDR1 SGHNT and CDR2 YYREEE (reference sequence). This chain's CDR3 is CASSLELSGQAPYGYTF. For the CDR3, the DNA is TGTGCCAGCAGCTTGGAATTATCGGGACAGGCGCCTTATGGCTACACCTTC.

The rearrangement uses TRBV7-3 and TRBJ2-3; 8 bases agree with TRBD2. V trimming: 4 bases; J trimming: 4 bases; junction bases outside the gene matches: 7. Per the germline V gene, CDR1 is SGHTA and CDR2 is FQGTGA. The CDR3 spans 15 residues. The chain's CDR3 is CASSSRGAGADTQYF. The CDR3 DNA follows: TGTGCCAGCAGCTCGCGGGGGGCCGGGGCAGATACGCAGTATTTT.

This clone has just one count. The chain employs TRBV13 and TRBJ2-2; 11 bases match TRBD1. This CDR3 spans 15 amino acids. Germline trimming cut 3 bases from V and 4 bases from J; bases unmatched to any gene: 1. Germline values: CDR1 PRHDT, CDR2 FYEKMQ (reference sequence). CDR3 coding DNA: TGTGCCAGCAGCTTCGGGACAGGGGGCACCGGGGAGCTGTTTTTT. Its translation is CASSFGTGGTGELFF.

The chain is built from TRBV5-1 and TRBJ2-3, with D possibly being TRBD2 (5 bases). Germline V lookup: CDR1 SGHRS, CDR2 YFSETQ. CDR3 length equals 14 residues. Trimming removed 0 bases at V and 2 bases at J, with 7 bases between. This chain's CDR3 is CASSLGGLTDTQYF. The CDR3 DNA follows: TGCGCCAGCAGCTTGGGAGGGCTCACAGATACGCAGTATTTT.